This entry features one TCR beta chain sequence. This clonotype was observed at least ten times. The antigen it binds to is not known. No base quality information exists; no much larger clone differs at one position. The germline ends are 15 bases apart after V is trimmed by 1 base and J by 2 bases. The CDR3 measures 16 amino acids from cysteine to phenylalanine. Only the CDR3 region is kept as DNA, spanning 48 bases read in frame from base 1. The germline V gene yields SGHDN for CDR1 and FVKESK for CDR2. The data belong to a study of breast tumors, draining lymph nodes, adjacent tissues (dated by TCRdb to the mid-2010s). Notes on the research overall: The study compared TCR beta repertoires across tumor, adjacent nontumor tissue and axillary lymph nodes from breast cancer patients. The study aimed to assess the relationships and possible T-cell exchange between tumor, surrounding tissue and draining lymph node repertoires in human breast cancer. Points the paper makes about the study in general: The conclusion that tumor T cells originate in lymph nodes was framed as consistent with a hypothesis rather than directly demonstrated. A scenario in which most tumor T cells derive from the lymph node and then expand within tumor tissue was judged to be consistent with the data. Tumor T-cell repertoires showed less diversity than lymph node repertoires and more diversity than nontumor tissue repertoires, and tumor T-cell repertoires showed preferential V and J gene usage. Tumor and nontumor tissue repertoires were found to be significantly more similar in luminal-like than in basal-like breast cancer.

Lymph node samples came from the axillary draining lymph nodes of breast cancer patients. TCRdb lists the instrument as Illumina HiSeq 2000. TCR beta chain libraries were generated by multiplex PCR amplification. The amplified TCR beta chain products were analyzed by high-throughput sequencing. TCRdb redid the processing of the public reads, applying fastp at Q25 and MiXCR, and retained in-frame beta chains. Duplicate CDR3 protein sequences are folded into a single record with the most common DNA and genes. This sample has 180,000 or so distinct CDR3 sequences in its table, and around 33% of those were observed once. About 3.8% of the sample lies in the top ten.

Sequencing was done on a sample of axillary lymph node tissue. The chain uses TRBV14 and TRBJ2-7; no confident D gene assignment can be made. This clonotype was obtained from a female donor with breast cancer. Some clones in this sample may be carry-over from other donors' samples. In nucleotides, the sequence is TGTGCCAGCAGCCAAGGTGAAGTCTTTCGGACCTACGAGCAGTACTTC. It codes for CASSQGEVFRTYEQYF.